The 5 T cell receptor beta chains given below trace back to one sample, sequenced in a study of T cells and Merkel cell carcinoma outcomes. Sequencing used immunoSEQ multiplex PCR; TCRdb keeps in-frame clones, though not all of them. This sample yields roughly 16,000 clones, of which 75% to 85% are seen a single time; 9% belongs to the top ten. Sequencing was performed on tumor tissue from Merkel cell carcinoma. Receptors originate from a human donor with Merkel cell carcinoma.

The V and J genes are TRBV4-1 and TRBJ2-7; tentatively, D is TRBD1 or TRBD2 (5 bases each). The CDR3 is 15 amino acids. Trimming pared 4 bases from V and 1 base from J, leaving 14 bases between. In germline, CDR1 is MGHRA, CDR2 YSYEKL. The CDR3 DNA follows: TGCGCCAGCAGCCTCCGTATGGGGGAATCCTACGAGCAGTACTTC. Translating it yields CASSLRMGESYEQYF.

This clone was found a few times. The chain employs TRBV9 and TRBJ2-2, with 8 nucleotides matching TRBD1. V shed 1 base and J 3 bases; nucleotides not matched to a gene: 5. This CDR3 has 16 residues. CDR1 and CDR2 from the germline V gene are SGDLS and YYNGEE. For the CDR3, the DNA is TGTGCCAGCAGCGTATCCCAGGGGGCTTACACCGGGGAGCTGTTTTTT. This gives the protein CASSVSQGAYTGELFF. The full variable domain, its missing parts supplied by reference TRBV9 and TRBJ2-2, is DSGVTQTPKHLITATGQRVTLRCSPRSGDLSVYWYQQSLDQGLQFLIQYYNGEERAKGNILERFSAQQFPDLHSELNLSSLELGDSALYFCASSVSQGAYTGELFFGEGSRLTVL.

The CDR3 loop reads CASSRDGGPNEQFF. DNA for the CDR3: TGTGCCAGCAGCAGGGATGGGGGGCCCAATGAGCAGTTCTTC. This rearrangement joins TRBV5-4 to TRBJ2-1, with D perhaps TRBD1 or TRBD2 (6 bases each). The CDR3 runs 14 residues. Per the germline V gene, CDR1 is SGHNT and CDR2 is YYREEE (reference sequence). V was cut by 4 bases and J by 6 bases, with 14 bases left in between.

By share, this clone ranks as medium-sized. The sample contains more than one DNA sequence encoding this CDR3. The CDR3 DNA sequence: TGTGCCAGCAGCTTAGAGGGGGCGCGCACTGAAGCTTTCTTT. Residues: CASSLEGARTEAFF. The chain employs TRBV7-3 and TRBJ1-1; 7 bases map to TRBD1. J was trimmed by 4 bases and V by 2 bases; bases with no gene match: 4. Germline V gene lookup returns CDR1 SGHTA and CDR2 FQGTGA. The CDR3 runs 14 residues.

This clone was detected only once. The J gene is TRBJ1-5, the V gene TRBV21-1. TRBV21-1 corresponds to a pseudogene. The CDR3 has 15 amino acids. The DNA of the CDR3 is TGTGCCAGCAGCGAGGTACCCCATAGCAATCAGCCCCAGCATTTT. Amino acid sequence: CASSEVPHSNQPQHF.